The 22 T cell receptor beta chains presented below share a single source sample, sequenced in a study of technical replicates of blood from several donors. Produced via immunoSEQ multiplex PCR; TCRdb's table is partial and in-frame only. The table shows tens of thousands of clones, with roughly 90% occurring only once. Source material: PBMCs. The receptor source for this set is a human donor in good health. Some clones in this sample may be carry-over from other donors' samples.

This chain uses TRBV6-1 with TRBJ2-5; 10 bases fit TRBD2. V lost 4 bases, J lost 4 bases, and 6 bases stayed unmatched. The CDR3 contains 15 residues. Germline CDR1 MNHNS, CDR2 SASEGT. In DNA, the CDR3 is TGTGCCAGCAGTGGGATAGCGGGAGGAGGAGAGACCCAGTACTTC. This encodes CASSGIAGGGETQYF.

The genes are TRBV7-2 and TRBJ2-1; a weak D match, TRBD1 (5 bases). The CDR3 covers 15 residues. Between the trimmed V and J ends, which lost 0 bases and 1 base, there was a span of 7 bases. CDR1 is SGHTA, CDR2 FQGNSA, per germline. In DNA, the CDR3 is TGTGCCAGCAGCTTAGCTCAGGGTTCCTACAATGAGCAGTTCTTC. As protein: CASSLAQGSYNEQFF.

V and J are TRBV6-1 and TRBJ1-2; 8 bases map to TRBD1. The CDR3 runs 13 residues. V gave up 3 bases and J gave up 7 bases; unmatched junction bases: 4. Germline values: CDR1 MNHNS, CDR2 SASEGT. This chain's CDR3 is CASSETGVSGYTF. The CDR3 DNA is TGTGCCAGCAGTGAGACAGGGGTGTCTGGCTACACCTTC.

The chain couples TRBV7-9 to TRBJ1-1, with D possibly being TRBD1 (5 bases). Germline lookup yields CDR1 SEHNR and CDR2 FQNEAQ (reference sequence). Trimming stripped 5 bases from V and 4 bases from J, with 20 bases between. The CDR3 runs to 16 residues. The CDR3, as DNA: TGTGCCAGCAGCCTCGTGGGACTCCTAAGCAGCACTGAAGCTTTCTTT. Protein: CASSLVGLLSSTEAFF.

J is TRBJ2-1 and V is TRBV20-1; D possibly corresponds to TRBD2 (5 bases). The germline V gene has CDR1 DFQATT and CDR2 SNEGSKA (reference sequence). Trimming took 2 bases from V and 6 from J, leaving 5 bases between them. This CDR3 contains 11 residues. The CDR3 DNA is TGCAGTGCTAGACGGGGCAATGAGCAGTTCTTC. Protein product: CSARRGNEQFF.

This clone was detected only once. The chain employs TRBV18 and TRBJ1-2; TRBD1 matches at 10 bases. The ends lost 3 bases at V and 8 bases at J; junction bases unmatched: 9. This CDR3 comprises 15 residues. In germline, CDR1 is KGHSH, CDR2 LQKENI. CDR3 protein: CASSPWDRGGPGYTF. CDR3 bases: TGTGCCAGCTCACCCTGGGACAGGGGAGGTCCCGGCTACACCTTC.

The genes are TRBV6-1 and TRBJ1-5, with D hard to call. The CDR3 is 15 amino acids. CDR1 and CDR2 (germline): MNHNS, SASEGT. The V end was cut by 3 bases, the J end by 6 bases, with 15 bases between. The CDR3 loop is CASSDSGIHLQPQHF. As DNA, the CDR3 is TGTGCCAGCAGTGATAGCGGGATTCACCTTCAGCCCCAGCATTTT.

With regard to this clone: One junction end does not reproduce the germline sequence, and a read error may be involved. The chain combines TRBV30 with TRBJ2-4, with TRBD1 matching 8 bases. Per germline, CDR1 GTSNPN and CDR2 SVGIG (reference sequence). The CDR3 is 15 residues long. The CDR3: CAWRDNSGGKHIQYF. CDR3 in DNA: TGTGCCTGGAGGGATAACTCAGGGGGCAAACACATTCAGTACTTC.

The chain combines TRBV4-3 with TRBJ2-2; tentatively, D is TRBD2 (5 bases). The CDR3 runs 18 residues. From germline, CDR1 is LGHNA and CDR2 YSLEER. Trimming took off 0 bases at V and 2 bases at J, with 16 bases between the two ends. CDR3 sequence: CASSQEWPAGVNTGELFF. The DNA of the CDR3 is TGCGCCAGCAGCCAAGAATGGCCCGCCGGGGTCAACACCGGGGAGCTGTTTTTT.

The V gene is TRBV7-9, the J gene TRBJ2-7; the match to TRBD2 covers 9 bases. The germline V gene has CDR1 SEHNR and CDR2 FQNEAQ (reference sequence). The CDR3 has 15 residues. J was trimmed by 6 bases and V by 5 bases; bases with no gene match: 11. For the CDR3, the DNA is TGTGCCAGCAGCCGATCTGGGGGCGGGGGGGTCGAGCAGTACTTC. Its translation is CASSRSGGGGVEQYF.

CDR3 in DNA: TGTGCCACCCTTGTCTATAATTCACCCCTCCACTTT. Translated: CATLVYNSPLHF. V and J are TRBV27 and TRBJ1-6; D unresolved. V shed 10 bases and J shed 3 bases, with 7 bases lying between them. Germline CDR1 MNHEY, CDR2 SMNVEV (reference sequence). The CDR3 covers 12 residues.

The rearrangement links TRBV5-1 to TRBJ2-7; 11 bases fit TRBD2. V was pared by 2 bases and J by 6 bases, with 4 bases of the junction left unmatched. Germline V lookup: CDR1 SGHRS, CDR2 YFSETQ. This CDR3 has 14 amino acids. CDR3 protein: CASSFGTSGSEQYF. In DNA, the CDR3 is TGCGCCAGCAGCTTTGGGACTAGCGGATCCGAGCAGTACTTC.

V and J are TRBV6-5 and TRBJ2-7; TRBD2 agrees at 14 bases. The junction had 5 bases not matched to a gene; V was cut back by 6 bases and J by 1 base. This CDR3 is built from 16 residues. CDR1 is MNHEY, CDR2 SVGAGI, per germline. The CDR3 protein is CASSYGTSGSSYEQYF. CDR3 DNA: TGTGCCAGCAGCTACGGGACTAGCGGGAGTTCCTACGAGCAGTACTTC.

The CDR3 DNA sequence: TGCGCCAGCAGCCAGTCTCAGGAGGGCAATCAGCCCCAGCATTTT. It translates to CASSQSQEGNQPQHF. The chain is built from TRBV4-3 and TRBJ1-5; D is unresolved. CDR3 length: 15 amino acids. V lost 3 bases, J lost 2 bases, and 11 bases lay in between. Germline lookup yields CDR1 LGHNA and CDR2 YSLEER.

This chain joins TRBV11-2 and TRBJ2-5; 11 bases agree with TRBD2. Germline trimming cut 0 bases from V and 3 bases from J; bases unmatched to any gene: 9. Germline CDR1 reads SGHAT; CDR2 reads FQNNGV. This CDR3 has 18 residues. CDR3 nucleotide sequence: TGTGCCAGCAGCTTAGATTTGGGGGCTAGCGGGGGGAAAGAGACCCAGTACTTC. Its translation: CASSLDLGASGGKETQYF.

The CDR3 spells CATGRPDTQYF. The CDR3 DNA sequence: TGTGCCACCGGGAGGCCCGATACGCAGTATTTT. The chain carries TRBV5-6 and TRBJ2-3; 7 bases line up with TRBD2. The germline V gene encodes CDR1 SGHDT and CDR2 YYEEEE. CDR3 length equals 11 residues. V gave up 9 bases and J gave up 6 bases; unmatched junction bases: 4. The complete variable domain, with remaining parts taken from reference TRBV5-6 and TRBJ2-3, reads DAGVTQSPTHLIKTRGQQVTLRCSPKSGHDTVSWYQQALGQGPQFIFQYYEEEERQRGNFPDRFSGHQFPNYSSELNVNALLLGDSALYLCATGRPDTQYFGPGTRLTVL.

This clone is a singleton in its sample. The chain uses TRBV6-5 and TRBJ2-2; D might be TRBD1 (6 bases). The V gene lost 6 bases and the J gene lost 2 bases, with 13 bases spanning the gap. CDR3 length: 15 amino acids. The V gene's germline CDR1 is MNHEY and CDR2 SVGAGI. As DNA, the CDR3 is TGTGCCAGCAGAACCGGGACACAAAACACCGGGGAGCTGTTTTTT. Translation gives CASRTGTQNTGELFF.

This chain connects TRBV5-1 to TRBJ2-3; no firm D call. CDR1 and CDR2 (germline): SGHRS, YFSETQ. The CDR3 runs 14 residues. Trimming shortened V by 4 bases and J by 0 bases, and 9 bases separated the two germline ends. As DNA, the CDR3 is TGCGCCAGCAGCCGGCAGGATAGCACAGATACGCAGTATTTT. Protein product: CASSRQDSTDTQYF.

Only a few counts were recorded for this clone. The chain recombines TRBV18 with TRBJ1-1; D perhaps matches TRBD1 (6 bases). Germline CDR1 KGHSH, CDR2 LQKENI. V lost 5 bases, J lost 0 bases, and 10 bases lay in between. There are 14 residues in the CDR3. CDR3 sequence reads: CASSSDSMNTEAFF. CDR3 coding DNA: TGTGCCAGCTCATCGGACAGCATGAACACTGAAGCTTTCTTT.

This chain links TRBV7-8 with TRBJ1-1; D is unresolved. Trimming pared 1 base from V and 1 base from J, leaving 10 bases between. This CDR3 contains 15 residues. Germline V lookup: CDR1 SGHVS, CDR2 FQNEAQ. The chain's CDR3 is CASSLEPSGNTEAFF. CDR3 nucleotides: TGTGCCAGCAGCTTAGAGCCCTCGGGGAACACTGAAGCTTTCTTT.

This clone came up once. The CDR3 spells CASSLLEGSGTEQYF. CDR3 nucleotide sequence: TGTGCCAGCAGCTTATTAGAGGGTTCGGGTACGGAGCAGTACTTC. The rearrangement joins TRBV7-9 to TRBJ2-7; maybe TRBD2 (5 bases). The CDR3 is made up of 15 amino acids. Germline V gives CDR1 SEHNR, CDR2 FQNEAQ (reference sequence). V was trimmed by 2 bases and J by 7 bases, leaving 18 bases between them.

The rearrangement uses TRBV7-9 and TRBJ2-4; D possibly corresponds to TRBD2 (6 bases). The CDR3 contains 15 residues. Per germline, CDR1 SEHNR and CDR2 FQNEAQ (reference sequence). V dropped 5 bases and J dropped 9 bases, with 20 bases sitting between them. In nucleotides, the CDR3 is TGTGCCAGCAGCCCCGGCGGAGGGTGGATCCCCATTCAGTACTTC. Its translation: CASSPGGGWIPIQYF.